Following are 19 T cell receptor beta chains from one sample sequenced in a study of T cells in narcolepsy. Clones were read by immunoSEQ multiplex PCR, and TCRdb kept only the in-frame ones, dropping some. The sample carries tens of thousands of clones, about 92% recorded once. Sequences were obtained from CD45RA- memory CD4+ T cells from PBMCs. The receptors here all came from a human donor with narcolepsy.

V is TRBV5-1 and J is TRBJ2-1; TRBD1 agrees at 7 bases. The J segment lost 5 bases and the V segment lost 6 bases, leaving 8 bases of the junction unmatched. The CDR3 is made up of 14 amino acids. CDR1 and CDR2 from the germline V gene are SGHRS and YFSETQ. The CDR3 DNA reads TGCGCCAGCACCCGAAGGCAGGGGGACAATGAGCAGTTCTTC. It codes for CASTRRQGDNEQFF.

The chain couples TRBV10-3 to TRBJ1-5; D is unresolved. From germline, CDR1 is ENHRY and CDR2 SYGVKD. CDR3 length: 12 amino acids. V was clipped by 3 bases and J by 3 bases, with 3 bases between them. The CDR3 spells CAISDINQPQHF. CDR3 coding DNA: TGTGCCATCAGTGACATCAATCAGCCCCAGCATTTT.

This chain links TRBV27 with TRBJ1-2; possible D gene TRBD1, 5 bases. CDR1 MNHEY and CDR2 SMNVEV come from the germline V gene (reference sequence). Trimming pared 3 bases from V and 8 bases from J, leaving 10 bases between. The CDR3 extends over 12 amino acids. CDR3 loop: CASSFLGGGYTF. The CDR3 DNA reads TGTGCCAGCAGTTTTTTGGGGGGAGGCTACACCTTC.

The V and J genes are TRBV7-2 and TRBJ2-7; tentatively, D is TRBD2 (6 bases). V was pared by 0 bases and J by 4 bases, with 13 bases between. This CDR3 has 15 residues. Germline V gene data show CDR1 as SGHTA and CDR2 as FQGNSA. CDR3 residues: CASSLAQDYLYEQYF. The CDR3 nucleotides read TGTGCCAGCAGCTTAGCCCAGGACTATCTTTACGAGCAGTACTTC. The entire variable domain, with the rest obtained from reference TRBV7-2 and TRBJ2-7, is as follows: GAGVSQSPSNKVTEKGKDVELRCDPISGHTALYWYRQSLGQGLEFLIYFQGNSAPDKSGLPSDRFSAERTGGSVSTLTIQRTQQEDSAVYLCASSLAQDYLYEQYFGPGTRLTVT.

The V and J genes are TRBV15 and TRBJ2-6; D uncertain. Trimming took off 3 bases at V and 0 bases at J, with 0 bases between the two ends. There are 13 residues in the CDR3. Germline CDR1 and CDR2: LNHNV and YYDKDF (reference sequence). CDR3 sequence reads: CATSSSGANVLTF. The CDR3 nucleotides read TGTGCCACCAGCAGCTCTGGGGCCAACGTCCTGACTTTC.

J is TRBJ2-3 and V is TRBV7-6; D perhaps matches TRBD1 (6 bases). This CDR3 spans 15 amino acids. Germline V CDR1 and CDR2: SGHVS, FNYEAQ. The germline V and J ends were trimmed by 5 bases and 2 bases, with 14 bases remaining between them. CDR3 in DNA: TGTGCCAGCAGCCCGGACAGCCTTTTCACAGATACGCAGTATTTT. Its protein is CASSPDSLFTDTQYF.

V usage is TRBV11-2 and J usage is TRBJ2-7, with 14 positions matching TRBD2. V trimming: 4 bases; J trimming: 5 bases; junction bases outside the gene matches: 4. CDR3 size: 15 residues. CDR1 is SGHAT, CDR2 FQNNGV, per germline. The CDR3 here is CASSSTSGRAHEQYF. CDR3 sequence (DNA): TGTGCCAGCAGCTCGACTAGCGGGAGGGCCCACGAGCAGTACTTC.

V and J are TRBV6-1 and TRBJ2-1, with D perhaps given as TRBD1 or TRBD2 (5 bases each). Per the germline V gene, CDR1 is MNHNS and CDR2 is SASEGT. V was cut by 3 bases and J by 5 bases, with 14 bases left in between. The CDR3 consists of 15 residues. The CDR3 sequence is CASSDEGTPNNEQFF. CDR3 in DNA: TGTGCCAGCAGTGATGAGGGGACGCCGAACAATGAGCAGTTCTTC.

V gene TRBV4-1 combines with J gene TRBJ1-3, with D maybe TRBD1 (5 bases). Trimming took 0 bases from V and 2 from J, leaving 8 bases between them. The germline V gene has CDR1 MGHRA and CDR2 YSYEKL. The CDR3 consists of 15 residues. The CDR3 loop is CASSQDKGAGNTIYF. The DNA of the CDR3 is TGCGCCAGCAGCCAAGATAAAGGGGCTGGAAACACCATATATTTT.

J is TRBJ1-1 and V is TRBV28; TRBD1 agrees at 11 bases. CDR3 size: 11 residues. The V and J ends lost 7 bases and 14 bases, in that order; junction bases with no gene match: 6. The germline CDR1 and CDR2 sequences are MDHEN and SYDVKM. For the CDR3, the DNA is TGTGCCAGCACCCCGGACAGGGGGCTGTTCTTT. Its protein product is CASTPDRGLFF.

The rearrangement links TRBV7-8 to TRBJ2-5; D unclear. The CDR3 runs to 13 residues. The germline V gene has CDR1 SGHVS and CDR2 FQNEAQ. V was clipped by 4 bases and J by 5 bases, with 11 bases between them. In DNA form, the CDR3 reads TGTGCCAGCAGCTCCCGAAAGATGGAGACCCAGTACTTC. Translating it yields CASSSRKMETQYF. Drawing the rest from reference TRBV7-8 and TRBJ2-5, the complete variable domain is GAGVSQSPRYKVAKRGQDVALRCDPISGHVSLFWYQQALGQGPEFLTYFQNEAQLDKSGLPSDRFFAERPEGSVSTLKIQRTQQEDSAVYLCASSSRKMETQYFGPGTRLLVL.

This CDR3 reads CASSLFSGTAGANVLTF. The CDR3, as DNA: TGTGCCAGCAGCTTATTCTCCGGGACAGCTGGGGCCAACGTCCTGACTTTC. The rearrangement uses TRBV11-2 and TRBJ2-6, with 7 bases lining up with TRBD1. With V trimmed by 2 bases and J by 2 bases, 6 bases remained unmatched. This CDR3 spans 17 amino acids. Per the germline V gene, CDR1 is SGHAT and CDR2 is FQNNGV.

The chain joins TRBV5-4 to TRBJ2-2; 12 nucleotides align to TRBD1. From germline, CDR1 is SGHNT and CDR2 YYREEE (reference sequence). The V gene end was trimmed by 4 bases and the J gene end by 6 bases; junction bases not matched to a gene: 13. This CDR3 contains 18 residues. The CDR3 is CASSPSGQGAPGAGELFF. CDR3 DNA: TGTGCCAGCAGCCCCTCGGGACAGGGGGCGCCGGGAGCCGGGGAGCTGTTTTTT.

The V gene is TRBV18, the J gene TRBJ2-5, with unresolved D. This CDR3 is built from 15 residues. Trimming left V 0 bases short and J 1 base short, with 9 bases between. Germline V CDR1 and CDR2: KGHSH, LQKENI. The CDR3 sequence: CASSPPSRPQETQYF. Here the CDR3 DNA reads TGTGCCAGCTCACCACCGAGTCGCCCCCAAGAGACCCAGTACTTC. The full variable domain, with the rest looked up from reference TRBV18 and TRBJ2-5, is NAGVMQNPRHLVRRRGQEARLRCSPMKGHSHVYWYRQLPEEGLKFMVYLQKENIIDESGMPKERFSAEFPKEGPSILRIQQVVRGDSAAYFCASSPPSRPQETQYFGPGTRLLVL.

V gene TRBV15 combines with J gene TRBJ2-5; TRBD1 might be the D (5 bases). The CDR3 spans 15 residues. V dropped 1 base and J dropped 5 bases, with 14 bases sitting between them. Germline V CDR1 and CDR2: LNHNV, YYDKDF (reference sequence). CDR3 sequence reads: CATSRGSKGIETQYF. CDR3 nucleotides: TGTGCCACCAGCAGAGGAAGTAAGGGGATCGAGACCCAGTACTTC.

This chain joins TRBV5-6 and TRBJ1-1; weak D call: TRBD1 (6 bases). V lost 0 bases to trimming and J lost 4 bases, with 13 bases between them. CDR3 size: 15 residues. CDR1 and CDR2 (germline): SGHDT, YYEEEE. The CDR3 DNA is TGTGCCAGCAGCTTGGGACAGGCGGCGGGCACTGAAGCTTTCTTT. Its protein is CASSLGQAAGTEAFF.

The rearrangement links TRBV2 to TRBJ2-7, with 12 positions matching TRBD1. The CDR3 covers 18 residues. V lost 5 bases to trimming and J lost 5 bases; unmatched junction nucleotides: 16. Germline V gives CDR1 SNHLY, CDR2 FYNNEI. The CDR3 is CASSPIGLRDRGLHEQYF. CDR3 DNA: TGTGCCAGCAGTCCAATTGGGTTACGGGACAGGGGGCTCCACGAGCAGTACTTC. The complete variable domain, with remaining parts taken from reference TRBV2 and TRBJ2-7, reads EPEVTQTPSHQVTQMGQEVILRCVPISNHLYFYWYRQILGQKVEFLVSFYNNEISEKSEIFDDQFSVERPDGSNFTLKIRSTKLEDSAMYFCASSPIGLRDRGLHEQYFGPGTRLTVT.

V and J are TRBV5-5 and TRBJ2-1; 7 bases agree with TRBD1. With V trimmed by 4 bases and J by 4 bases, 11 bases remained unmatched. This CDR3 has 16 amino acids. Germline lookup yields CDR1 SGHKS and CDR2 YYEKEE (reference sequence). CDR3 coding DNA: TGTGCCAGCAGCGACTATTCAGGGGGTCGGTACAATGAGCAGTTCTTC. Translation gives CASSDYSGGRYNEQFF.

This clone turned up a few times. The chain recombines TRBV6-1 with TRBJ1-2; 7 nucleotides line up with TRBD1. With 6 bases clipped from V and 7 bases from J, the junction kept 5 bases outside the gene matches. Per germline, CDR1 MNHNS and CDR2 SASEGT. CDR3 length equals 12 residues. The CDR3 nucleotides read TGTGCCAGCAGAGGGACAGCGGGTGGCTACACCTTC. Translation gives CASRGTAGGYTF.